One sample yielded the 14 T cell receptor beta chains listed below, sequenced in a study of blood T cells in healthy people across ages (dated by TCRdb to about 2015). The library relied on 5' RACE. The sample was run on an Illumina HiSeq 2500. A second PCR of about 6 to 11 cycles was run with a J-beta primer mix and a sample-barcoded 5' primer. TCRdb reprocessing: public reads trimmed at Q25 with fastp, clones called with MiXCR, in-frame beta chains kept. Rows matching on CDR3 protein sequence are summarized as one entry with the most common DNA and genes. This sample lists 1.4 million or so distinct CDR3 sequences; 42% were detected once. The top ten clones comprise 4% of the sample. Sample: blood. The receptors were gathered from a woman aged 18-30 years in good health.

The chain has TRBV15 and TRBJ2-2; tentatively, D is TRBD1 (6 bases). Per the germline V gene, CDR1 is LNHNV and CDR2 is YYDKDF (reference sequence). The CDR3 has 14 amino acids. Trimming removed 6 bases at V and 1 base at J, with 9 bases between. The CDR3 DNA is TGTGCCACCAGAACGGACAGGAACACCGGGGAGCTGTTTTTT. This sequence encodes CATRTDRNTGELFF.

The rearrangement joins TRBV5-1 to TRBJ2-7, with D hard to call. The germline CDR1 and CDR2 sequences are SGHRS and YFSETQ. CDR3 length: 12 residues. Deletions cut 5 bases from V and 6 bases from J, with 12 bases between. The CDR3 DNA reads TGCGCCAGCAGGGAAGGCTTCCGCGAGCAGTACTTC. Protein sequence: CASREGFREQYF.

This clonotype appeared once. The V and J genes are TRBV2 and TRBJ2-1; possible D gene TRBD1, 6 bases. V was shortened by 4 bases and J by 2 bases, with 9 bases between the two germline ends. The CDR3 spans 14 residues. Per the germline V gene, CDR1 is SNHLY and CDR2 is FYNNEI. The CDR3 DNA reads as TGTGCCAGCAGTGGACAGGCAACCTACAATGAGCAGTTCTTC. Protein product: CASSGQATYNEQFF.

The CDR3 loop is CASSRGGNDQPQHF. The CDR3 region has the DNA TGTGCCAGCAGTAGGGGGGGAAATGATCAGCCCCAGCATTTT. The chain joins TRBV2 to TRBJ1-5; weak D call: TRBD1 (6 bases). Germline V gene lookup returns CDR1 SNHLY and CDR2 FYNNEI. The CDR3 has 14 residues. V was pared by 5 bases and J by 5 bases, with 13 bases between.

V gene TRBV7-9 combines with J gene TRBJ2-3, with D unresolved. Germline values: CDR1 SEHNR, CDR2 FQNEAQ (reference sequence). Trimming stripped 0 bases from V and 6 bases from J, with 19 bases between. This CDR3 has 17 amino acids. CDR3 sequence: CASSLALGTLTRDTQYF. CDR3 nucleotides: TGTGCCAGCAGCTTAGCCCTCGGAACCCTCACACGGGATACGCAGTATTTT.

The chain recombines TRBV6-2 or TRBV6-3 with TRBJ1-2, with TRBD1 matching 8 bases. The CDR3 runs to 14 residues. Per the germline V gene, CDR1 is MNHEY and CDR2 is SVGEGT. Germline trimming cut 7 bases from V and 2 bases from J; bases unmatched to any gene: 6. CDR3: CASNFRGRNYGYTF. The DNA for the CDR3 is TGTGCCAGCAATTTCAGGGGGCGGAACTATGGCTACACCTTC.

This chain links TRBV3-1 with TRBJ1-1, with D unclear. The CDR3 spans 13 residues. The V end was cut by 1 base, the J end by 7 bases, with 10 bases between. Germline-derived CDR1 and CDR2 are LGHDT and YNNKEL (reference sequence). In nucleotides, the CDR3 is TGTGCCAGCAGCCAAGGAAGGCCAGATGAAGCTTTCTTT. It translates to CASSQGRPDEAFF.

A single count supports this clonotype. One end of the junction varies from germline; a read error may be responsible. The gene calls are TRBV18 and TRBJ2-4, with D possibly TRBD1 on 5 matching bases. Per germline, CDR1 KGHSH and CDR2 LQKENI. The CDR3 spans 14 residues. CDR3 sequence (DNA): TGTGCTAGCTCTCCTGGATTCAGGGTCGGGTATCAGTACTTC. It codes for CASSPGFRVGYQYF.

This clonotype was counted a few times. This sequence joins TRBV5-5 and TRBJ1-5, with TRBD1 as a possible D gene (5 bases). This CDR3 is 15 amino acids long. The ends were cut back, 5 bases at V and 2 bases at J, with 14 bases in the middle. Germline V gene lookup returns CDR1 SGHKS and CDR2 YYEKEE (reference sequence). As DNA, the CDR3 is TGTGCCAGCAGACCTGGGACCAGGGGCAATCAGCCCCAGCATTTT. The encoded protein is CASRPGTRGNQPQHF.

This clonotype has just one count. The chain is built from TRBV27 and TRBJ1-1; TRBD1 might be the D (6 bases). The V gene lost 4 bases and the J gene lost 4 bases, with 13 bases spanning the gap. This CDR3 is built from 14 residues. Germline CDR1 is MNHEY and CDR2 is SMNVEV (reference sequence). CDR3 bases: TGTGCCAGCAGTTCACAGGGTTACGGCACTGAAGCTTTCTTT. Protein: CASSSQGYGTEAFF.

V and J are TRBV11-2 and TRBJ1-2; D ambiguous. This CDR3 has 14 amino acids. The V end lost 8 bases, the J end lost 4 bases, and 17 bases lay between the germline ends. CDR1 and CDR2 (germline): SGHAT, FQNNGV. CDR3 region: CASGPGGVLYGYTF. For the CDR3, the DNA is TGTGCCAGCGGCCCGGGTGGGGTCCTCTATGGCTACACCTTC. The full variable domain, with the rest looked up from reference TRBV11-2 and TRBJ1-2, is EAGVAQSPRYKIIEKRQSVAFWCNPISGHATLYWYQQILGQGPKLLIQFQNNGVVDDSQLPKDRFSAERLKGVDSTLKIQPAKLEDSAVYLCASGPGGVLYGYTFGSGTRLTVV.

V usage is TRBV7-2 and J usage is TRBJ1-5; 8 nucleotides align to TRBD1. Germline V gene lookup returns CDR1 SGHTA and CDR2 FQGNSA. This CDR3 has 16 amino acids. V shed 1 base and J 1 base; nucleotides not matched to a gene: 3. The CDR3 spells CASSLVGTGSNQPQHF. The CDR3, as DNA: TGTGCCAGCAGCTTAGTGGGGACAGGAAGCAATCAGCCCCAGCATTTT.

For this clonotype: The junction does not match germline at one end; this may be a read error. The chain has TRBV27 and TRBJ1-2, with D unresolved. The length of the CDR3 is 15 residues. The germline CDR1 and CDR2 sequences are MNHEY and SMNVEV (reference sequence). CDR3 nucleotides: TGTGCCAGCGGTTTATCCCGATGGGGTAACTATGGCTACACCTTC. Translated: CASGLSRWGNYGYTF.

V is TRBV4-3 and J is TRBJ1-6; no firm D call. Germline CDR1 reads LGHNA; CDR2 reads YSLEER. The CDR3 length is 17 residues. V was shortened by 1 base and J by 2 bases, with 12 bases between the two germline ends. The CDR3 DNA sequence: TGCGCCAGCAGCCAAGTGATAGGACTCGCCTATAATTCACCCCTCCACTTT. Its translation: CASSQVIGLAYNSPLHF.